This T cell receptor (beta chain) was obtained from a study of blood T cell repertoires in COVID-19. As for the study in general: Italy, Spain and the United States were the sources of the convalescent and acute COVID-19 samples. PBMCs, B-cell-depleted T cells, or T cells provided the cDNA or gDNA that made up the material.

V dropped 6 bases and J dropped 9 bases, with 12 bases sitting between them. CDR1 and CDR2 (germline): SEHNR, FQNEAQ (reference sequence). This CDR3 has 12 residues. Assay: immunoSEQ multiplex PCR; the TCRdb copy retains only in-frame clones and omits some. The sample carries about 180,000 clones, 65% to 90% recorded once. The count of this clone is one. V is TRBV7-9 and J is TRBJ1-5, with D possibly being TRBD1 (5 bases). Material for sequencing was peripheral blood. This sequence was found in a man aged 50 or older with active or convalescent COVID-19. The CDR3 sequence: CASSPSRGPQHF. DNA for the CDR3: TGTGCCAGCAGTCCGAGTAGGGGGCCCCAGCATTTT.